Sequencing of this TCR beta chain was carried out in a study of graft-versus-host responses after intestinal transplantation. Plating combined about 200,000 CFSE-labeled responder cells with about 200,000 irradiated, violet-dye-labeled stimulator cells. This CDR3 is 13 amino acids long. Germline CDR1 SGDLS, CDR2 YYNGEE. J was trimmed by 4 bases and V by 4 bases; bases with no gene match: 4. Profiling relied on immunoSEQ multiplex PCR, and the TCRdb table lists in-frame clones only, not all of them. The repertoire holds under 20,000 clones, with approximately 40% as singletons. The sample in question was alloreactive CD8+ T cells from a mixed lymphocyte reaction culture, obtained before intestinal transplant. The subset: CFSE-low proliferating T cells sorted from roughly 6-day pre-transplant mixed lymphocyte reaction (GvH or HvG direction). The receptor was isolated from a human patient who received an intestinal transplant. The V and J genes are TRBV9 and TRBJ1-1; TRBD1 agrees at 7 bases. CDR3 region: CASSKAGGTEAFF. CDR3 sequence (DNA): TGTGCCAGCAGCAAAGCAGGGGGCACTGAAGCTTTCTTT.